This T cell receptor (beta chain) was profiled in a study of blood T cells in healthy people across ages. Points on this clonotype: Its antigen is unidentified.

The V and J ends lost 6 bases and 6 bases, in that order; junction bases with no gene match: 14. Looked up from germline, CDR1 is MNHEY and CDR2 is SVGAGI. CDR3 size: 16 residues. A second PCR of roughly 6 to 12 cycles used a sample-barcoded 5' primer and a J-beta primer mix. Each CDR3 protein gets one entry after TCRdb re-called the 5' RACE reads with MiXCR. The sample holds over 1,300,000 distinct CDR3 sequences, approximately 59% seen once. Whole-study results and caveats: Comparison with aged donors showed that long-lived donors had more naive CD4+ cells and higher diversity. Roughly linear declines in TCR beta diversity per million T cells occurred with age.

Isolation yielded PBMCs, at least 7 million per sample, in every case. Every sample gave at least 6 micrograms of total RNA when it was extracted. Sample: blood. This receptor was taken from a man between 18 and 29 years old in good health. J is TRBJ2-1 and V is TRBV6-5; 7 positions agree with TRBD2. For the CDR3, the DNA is TGTGCCAGCAGGAACGGGGCGGGAGTATATGGCAATGAGCAGTTCTTC. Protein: CASRNGAGVYGNEQFF.